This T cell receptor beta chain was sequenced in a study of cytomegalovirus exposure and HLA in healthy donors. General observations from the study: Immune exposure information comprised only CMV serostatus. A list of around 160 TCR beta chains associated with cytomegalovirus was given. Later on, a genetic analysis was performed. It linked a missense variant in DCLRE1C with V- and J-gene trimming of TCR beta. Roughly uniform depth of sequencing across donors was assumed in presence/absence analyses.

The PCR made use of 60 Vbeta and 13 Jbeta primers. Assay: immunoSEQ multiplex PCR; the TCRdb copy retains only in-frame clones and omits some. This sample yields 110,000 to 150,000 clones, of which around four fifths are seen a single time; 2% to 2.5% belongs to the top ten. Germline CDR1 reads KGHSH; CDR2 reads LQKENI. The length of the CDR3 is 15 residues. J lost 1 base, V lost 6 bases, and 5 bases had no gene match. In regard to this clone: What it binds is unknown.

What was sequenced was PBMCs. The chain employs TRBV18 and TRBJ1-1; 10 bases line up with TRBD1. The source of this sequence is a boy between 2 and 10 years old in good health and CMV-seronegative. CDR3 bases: TGTGCCAGCTCGCCGGGACAGGGGCAGAACACTGAAGCTTTCTTT. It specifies CASSPGQGQNTEAFF.